This is a list of T cell receptor beta chains from one sample in a study of blood T cell repertoires in COVID-19. TCRdb's table, derived via immunoSEQ multiplex PCR, lists solely in-frame clones and lacks some. The sample lists about 150,000 clones; roughly nine tenths were seen once. Material: peripheral blood. Receptors were obtained from a man aged 18 to 30 with COVID-19, enrolled during active disease. Each CDR3 is given with its conserved first and last residue. D genes are given only for firm matches.

>TRBV4-2|TRBJ2-1|TRBD2
CASSQELRGLAAYNEQFF
>TRBV6-4|TRBJ1-6|NA
CASRREGFESNSPLHF
>TRBV6-1|TRBJ2-7|TRBD2
CASSEALAGGSYEQYF
>TRBV7-9|TRBJ1-1|TRBD1
CASSFKGTDGTEAFF
>TRBV4-1|TRBJ2-4|NA
CASSQTGTKNIQYF
>TRBV7-2|TRBJ2-1|TRBD2
CASSLAAGGLNEQFF
>TRBV12-3/TRBV12-4|TRBJ1-5|NA
CASTLGVFQPQHF
>TRBV18|TRBJ2-7|TRBD2
CASSSQSGGSTYEQYF
>TRBV9|TRBJ1-1|NA
CASSASWGVTEAFF
>TRBV19|TRBJ2-7|NA
CASSPTGTSYEQYF
>TRBV5-5|TRBJ2-5|NA
CASSLRDRQQVPETQYF
>TRBV7-3|TRBJ2-1|TRBD2
CASSLGTSGSREQFF
>TRBV7-2|TRBJ1-2|NA
CASSLDPGSYGYTF
>TRBV6-2/TRBV6-3|TRBJ1-2|NA
CASSYPTGSGPNYGYTF
>TRBV5-1|TRBJ2-7|TRBD2
CASRGEVAGPYEQYF
>TRBV24-1|TRBJ2-1|NA
CATSDPQVGDYNEQFF
>TRBV5-1|TRBJ2-3|TRBD2
CASSLVGGTSGGTDTQYF
>TRBV12-3/TRBV12-4|TRBJ2-1|NA
CASSFSYNEQFF
>TRBV9|TRBJ1-2|NA
CASNLGGVDGYTF